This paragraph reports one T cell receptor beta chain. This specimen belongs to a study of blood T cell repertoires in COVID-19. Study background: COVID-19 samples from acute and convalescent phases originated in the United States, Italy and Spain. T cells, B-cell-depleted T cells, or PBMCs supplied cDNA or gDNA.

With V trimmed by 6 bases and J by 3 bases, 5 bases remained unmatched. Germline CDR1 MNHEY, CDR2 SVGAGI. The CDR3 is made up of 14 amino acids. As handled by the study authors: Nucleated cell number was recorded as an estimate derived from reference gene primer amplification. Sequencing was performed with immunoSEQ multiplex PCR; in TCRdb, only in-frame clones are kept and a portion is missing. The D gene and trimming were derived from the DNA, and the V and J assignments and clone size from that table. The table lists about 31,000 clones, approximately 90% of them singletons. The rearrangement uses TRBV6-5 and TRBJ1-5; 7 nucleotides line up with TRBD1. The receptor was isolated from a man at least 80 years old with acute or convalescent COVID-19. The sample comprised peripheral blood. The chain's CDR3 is CASRNRGLNQPQHF. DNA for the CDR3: TGTGCCAGCAGGAACAGGGGTCTCAATCAGCCCCAGCATTTT.